Listed below are T cell receptor beta chains from one sample, sequenced in a study of T cells in Graves' hyperthyroidism and ophthalmopathy. TCRdb processed the multiplex PCR reads anew with MiXCR; each CDR3 protein has one entry. The repertoire has 500,000 to 750,000 distinct CDR3 sequences, approximately 15% of them found once; the top ten carry roughly 7%. The material sequenced was blood. The receptors shown here come from a woman aged 18-29 years with Graves' ophthalmopathy. The CDR3 runs from the conserved cysteine through the conserved F or W. The D gene is left open where the match is weak. Not all rows give a size; the values are once, few, many and, for expanded clones, a class.

j_call v_call cdr3_length d_call clone_size cdr3_aa
TRBJ1-2 TRBV11-2 14 TRBD1 many CASSLRDRRYGYTF
TRBJ1-2 TRBV11-2 13 NA many CASSPGGSYGYTF
TRBJ2-3 TRBV20-1 17 TRBD2 many CSARIRRAGADTDTQYF
TRBJ2-7 TRBV20-1 15 TRBD2 many CSARDKSSGSWEQYF
TRBJ2-7 TRBV6-1 14 TRBD1 many CASLPGTGAGEQYF
TRBJ2-3 TRBV12-3/TRBV12-4 15 NA many CASSLPFGSTDTQYF
TRBJ1-5 TRBV15 14 NA many CATSPGGSNQPQHF
TRBJ1-5 TRBV6-1 18 NA many CASSERGHWTALPQPQHF
TRBJ2-7 TRBV7-8 14 TRBD2 few CASSPGAGVYEQYF
TRBJ2-1 TRBV27 16 TRBD2 many CASSLSGAGGNNEQFF
TRBJ2-7 TRBV12-3/TRBV12-4 15 NA many CASIHRERVGYEQYF
TRBJ2-1 TRBV27 14 TRBD2 few CASSEAGSNNEQFF
TRBJ2-5 TRBV12-3/TRBV12-4 15 TRBD1 many CASSLDGQGWETQYF
TRBJ2-3 TRBV9 14 NA many CASSGLSSSDTQYF
TRBJ2-1 TRBV28 15 NA many CASSRGALLYNEQFF
TRBJ1-2 TRBV20-1 12 TRBD1 NA CSAKQGAHGYTF
TRBJ2-7 TRBV7-2 12 TRBD2 many CASSLEGLGQYF